The 14 T cell receptor beta chains below were found in one sample sequenced in a study of T-cell memory formation after mild COVID-19. TCRdb called the 5' RACE reads again in MiXCR, with one record for every CDR3 protein. Of about 50,000 distinct CDR3 sequences detected, over 6.5% appear once; the ten largest clones hold 1.4%. Sequencing used PBMCs or a T cell subset sorted from them (not recorded which). Receptors originate from a man between 18 and 29 years old who had mild COVID-19 (a few samples of this study predate the infection). Cell type and time point are not known.

This sequence joins TRBV20-1 and TRBJ2-7; 7 bases line up with TRBD1. The CDR3 has 14 residues. V trimming: 3 bases; J trimming: 4 bases; junction bases outside the gene matches: 9. Germline V gives CDR1 DFQATT, CDR2 SNEGSKA (reference sequence). CDR3 nucleotide sequence: TGCAGTGCTAGGTGGAACAGGGGAACGTACGAGCAGTACGTC. This translates into CSARWNRGTYEQYV.

This clonotype has a handful of counts. This chain uses TRBV10-1 with TRBJ1-1; D call uncertain. There are 13 residues in the CDR3. The V and J ends lost 4 bases and 1 base respectively, with 7 bases between them. The germline V gene has CDR1 WNHNN and CDR2 SYGVQD (reference sequence). This CDR3 is CASSAQTNTEAFF. The CDR3 DNA sequence: TGCGCCAGCAGTGCACAGACGAACACTGAAGCTTTCTTT.

The sample holds a few counts of this clonotype. The CDR3 region has the DNA TGTGCCAGCAGCCAAGATGGGGACATTGGGTCCAATCAGCCCCAGCATTTT. Translating it yields CASSQDGDIGSNQPQHF. The chain links TRBV4-2 to TRBJ1-5; tentative D call: TRBD1 (6 bases). The CDR3 contains 17 residues. The V and J ends lost 0 bases and 3 bases respectively, with 15 bases between them. CDR1 and CDR2 (germline): LGHNA, YNFKEQ.

Of note for this clonotype: A read error is possible here, since a much larger clone lies one base away. The chain couples TRBV29-1 to TRBJ2-3; 10 nucleotides agree with TRBD2. In germline, CDR1 is SQVTM, CDR2 ANQGSEA. The CDR3 spans 15 residues. The CDR3 is CSGELPSGGLDTQYF. CDR3 DNA sequence: TGCAGCGGTGAACTGCCTAGCGGGGGTTTAGATACGCAGTATTTT.

This clonotype was seen at least ten times. V and J are TRBV12-3 or TRBV12-4 and TRBJ2-1, with TRBD2 matching over 13 bases. The length of the CDR3 is 15 residues. Trimming cost V 7 bases and J 8 bases; bases outside gene matches: 8. The CDR3 sequence is CASTPGLAGKYEQFF. Written as DNA, the CDR3 is TGTGCCAGCACCCCGGGACTAGCGGGGAAGTATGAGCAGTTCTTC.

This clonotype appeared a few times. The chain has TRBV19 and TRBJ2-2; possibly TRBD1 for D (7 bases). CDR3 size: 14 residues. Germline V lookup: CDR1 LNHDA, CDR2 SQIVND (reference sequence). Trimming shortened V by 10 bases and J by 4 bases, and 16 bases separated the two germline ends. CDR3: CATSLQGGTGELFF. The CDR3 nucleotides are TGTGCCACCTCCCTTCAGGGGGGCACCGGGGAGCTGTTTTTT.

This clonotype was detected many times. The genes are TRBV12-3 or TRBV12-4 and TRBJ2-1, with 9 bases identical to TRBD2. V shed 10 bases and J 5 bases; nucleotides not matched to a gene: 9. The CDR3 contains 14 residues. CDR3 loop: CATRALAGNNEQFF. The CDR3 DNA is TGTGCCACCCGCGCGCTAGCGGGGAACAATGAGCAGTTCTTC.

The V gene is TRBV4-1, the J gene TRBJ2-2, with 9 bases lining up with TRBD2. The germline V gene has CDR1 MGHRA and CDR2 YSYEKL. This CDR3 is built from 17 residues. The J segment lost 7 bases and the V segment lost 0 bases, leaving 9 bases of the junction unmatched. The CDR3 DNA follows: TGCGCCAGCAGCCAAGATGATCGGCGGGGGGGAATCGGGGAGCTGTTTTTT. It specifies CASSQDDRRGGIGELFF.

This rearrangement joins TRBV20-1 to TRBJ1-4; D gene ambiguous. The CDR3 covers 14 residues. V was shortened by 3 bases and J by 10 bases, with 18 bases between the two germline ends. Looked up from germline, CDR1 is DFQATT and CDR2 is SNEGSKA (reference sequence). This CDR3 is CSASGRRTLGKLFF. In DNA form, the CDR3 reads TGCAGTGCTAGCGGTCGGAGAACTTTGGGAAAACTGTTTTTT.

This clonotype has only a few counts. The DNA of the CDR3 is TGTGCCAGCAGTTACTCCCAGGGCGTGTACACCATATATTTT. Translating it yields CASSYSQGVYTIYF. The gene calls are TRBV6-5 and TRBJ1-3, with D possibly being TRBD1 (5 bases). The germline CDR1 and CDR2 sequences are MNHEY and SVGAGI. With 0 bases removed from V and 8 bases from J, the gap between germline ends came to 11 bases. There are 14 residues in the CDR3.

This clonotype was seen a few times. The V gene is TRBV7-9, the J gene TRBJ1-3; 8 nucleotides agree with TRBD1. CDR1 is SEHNR and CDR2 is FQNEAQ in the germline V gene (reference sequence). With 5 bases clipped from V and 2 bases from J, the junction kept 2 bases outside the gene matches. The CDR3 loop spans 14 amino acids. CDR3 sequence: CASSRTGTGNTIYF. The CDR3 coding sequence is TGTGCCAGCAGCCGGACAGGGACTGGAAACACCATATATTTT.

This sequence joins TRBV5-1 and TRBJ2-1; TRBD1 aligns across 12 bases. CDR3 length: 17 amino acids. Germline V gene sequence: CDR1 SGHRS, CDR2 YFSETQ. V gave up 4 bases and J gave up 6 bases; unmatched junction bases: 11. The CDR3 spells CASSPSGTGGHSNEQFF. In nucleotides, the CDR3 is TGCGCCAGCAGCCCTAGTGGGACAGGGGGCCACTCCAATGAGCAGTTCTTC.

This clonotype is judged medium-sized. This chain uses TRBV12-3 or TRBV12-4 with TRBJ1-6; no clear D gene. The CDR3 loop spans 12 amino acids. Deletions cut 3 bases from V and 8 bases from J, with 5 bases between. Here the CDR3 reads CASSFIHSPLHF. DNA of the CDR3: TGTGCCAGCAGTTTTATCCATTCACCCCTCCACTTT.

This clonotype showed up just a few times. The chain uses TRBV29-1 and TRBJ1-1; 7 nucleotides line up with TRBD1. The germline V gene encodes CDR1 SQVTM and CDR2 ANQGSEA. The CDR3 loop spans 13 amino acids. The V segment lost 7 bases and the J segment 1 base; nucleotides outside the gene matches: 6. The CDR3 DNA is TGCAGCGGGAGGGGGCTCGGGAACACTGAAGCTTTCTTT. Translation: CSGRGLGNTEAFF. Variable domain in full (rest from reference TRBV29-1 and TRBJ1-1): SAVISQKPSRDICQRGTSLTIQCQVDSQVTMMFWYRQQPGQSLTLIATANQGSEATYESGFVIDKFPISRPNLTFSTLTVSNMSPEDSSIYLCSGRGLGNTEAFFGQGTRLTVV.